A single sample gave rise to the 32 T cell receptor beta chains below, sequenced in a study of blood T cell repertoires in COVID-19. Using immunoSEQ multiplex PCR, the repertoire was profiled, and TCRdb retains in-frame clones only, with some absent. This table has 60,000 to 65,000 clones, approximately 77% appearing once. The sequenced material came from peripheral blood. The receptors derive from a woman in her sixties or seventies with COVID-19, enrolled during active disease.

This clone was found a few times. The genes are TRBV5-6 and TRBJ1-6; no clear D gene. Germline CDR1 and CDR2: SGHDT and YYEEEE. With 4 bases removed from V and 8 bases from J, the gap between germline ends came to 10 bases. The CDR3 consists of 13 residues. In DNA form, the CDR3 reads TGTGCCAGCAGCCTTGCCCGAGATTCACCCCTCCACTTT. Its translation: CASSLARDSPLHF.

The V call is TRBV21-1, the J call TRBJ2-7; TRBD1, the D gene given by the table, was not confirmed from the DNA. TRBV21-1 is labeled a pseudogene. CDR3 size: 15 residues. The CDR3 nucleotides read TGTGCCAGCAGCTCCCGGCCGACAGGGGAGGGCGAGCAGTACGTC. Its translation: CASSSRPTGEGEQYV.

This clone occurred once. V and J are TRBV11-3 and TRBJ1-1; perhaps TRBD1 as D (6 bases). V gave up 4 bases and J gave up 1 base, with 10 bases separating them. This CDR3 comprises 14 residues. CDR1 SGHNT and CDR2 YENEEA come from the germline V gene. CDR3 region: CASSSTGPNTEAFF. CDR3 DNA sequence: TGTGCCAGCAGCTCGACAGGCCCGAACACTGAAGCTTTCTTT.

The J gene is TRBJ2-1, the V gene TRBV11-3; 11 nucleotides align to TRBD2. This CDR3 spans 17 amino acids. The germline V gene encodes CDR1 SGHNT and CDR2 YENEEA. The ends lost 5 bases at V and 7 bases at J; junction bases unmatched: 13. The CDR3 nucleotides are TGTGCCAGCAGCAGGAACCCCGTTGGACTAGCGGGTAATGAGCAGTTCTTC. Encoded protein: CASSRNPVGLAGNEQFF.

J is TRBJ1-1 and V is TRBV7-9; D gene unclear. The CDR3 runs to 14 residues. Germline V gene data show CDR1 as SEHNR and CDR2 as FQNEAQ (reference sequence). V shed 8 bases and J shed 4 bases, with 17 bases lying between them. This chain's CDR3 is CASFSGGESTEAFF. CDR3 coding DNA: TGTGCCAGCTTTTCCGGTGGGGAGAGCACTGAAGCTTTCTTT.

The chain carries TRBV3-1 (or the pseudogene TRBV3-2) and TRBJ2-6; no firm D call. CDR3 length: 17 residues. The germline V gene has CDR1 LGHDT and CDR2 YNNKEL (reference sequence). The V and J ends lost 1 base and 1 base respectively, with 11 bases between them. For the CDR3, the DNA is TGTGCCAGCAGCCAAGGGCCAGTGATGTCTGGGGCCAACGTCCTGACTTTC. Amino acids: CASSQGPVMSGANVLTF.

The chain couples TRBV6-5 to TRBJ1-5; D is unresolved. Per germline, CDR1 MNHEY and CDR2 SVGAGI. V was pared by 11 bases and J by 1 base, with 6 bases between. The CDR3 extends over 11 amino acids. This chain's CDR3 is CAVRSNQPQHF. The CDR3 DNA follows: TGTGCCGTGAGGAGCAATCAGCCCCAGCATTTT.

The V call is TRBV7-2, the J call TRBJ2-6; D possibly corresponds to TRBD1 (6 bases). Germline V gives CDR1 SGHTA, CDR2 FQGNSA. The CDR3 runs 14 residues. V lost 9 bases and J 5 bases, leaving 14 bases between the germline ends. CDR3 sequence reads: CARGQLGRANVLTF. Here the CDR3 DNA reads TGTGCCAGAGGACAGCTGGGAAGGGCCAACGTCCTGACTTTC.

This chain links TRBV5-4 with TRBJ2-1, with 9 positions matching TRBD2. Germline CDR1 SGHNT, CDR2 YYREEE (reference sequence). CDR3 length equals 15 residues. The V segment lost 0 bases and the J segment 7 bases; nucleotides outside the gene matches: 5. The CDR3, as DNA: TGTGCCAGCAGCTTGGCCAAGCTAGCGGGGAATGAGCAGTTCTTC. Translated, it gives CASSLAKLAGNEQFF.

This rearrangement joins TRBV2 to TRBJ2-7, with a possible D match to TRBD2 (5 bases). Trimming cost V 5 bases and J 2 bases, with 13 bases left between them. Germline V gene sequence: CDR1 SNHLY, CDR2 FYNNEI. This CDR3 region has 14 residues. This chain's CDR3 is CASSPSGYPYEQYV. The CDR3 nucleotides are TGTGCCAGCAGTCCGAGCGGTTACCCCTACGAGCAGTACGTC.

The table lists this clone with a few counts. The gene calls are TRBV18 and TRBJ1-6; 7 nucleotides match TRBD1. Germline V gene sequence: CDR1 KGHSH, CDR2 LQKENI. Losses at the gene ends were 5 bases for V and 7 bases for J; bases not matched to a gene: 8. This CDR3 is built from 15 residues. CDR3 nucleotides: TGTGCCAGCTCATCTCAGGGGGTGGGCAATTCACCCCTCCACTTT. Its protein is CASSSQGVGNSPLHF.

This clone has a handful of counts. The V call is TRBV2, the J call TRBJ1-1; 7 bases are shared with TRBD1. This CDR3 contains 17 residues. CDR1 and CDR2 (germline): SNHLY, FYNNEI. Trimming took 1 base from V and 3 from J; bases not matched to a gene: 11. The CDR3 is CASSEGQGGLKDTEAFF. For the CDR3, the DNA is TGTGCCAGCAGTGAAGGGCAGGGGGGCTTGAAGGACACTGAAGCTTTCTTT.

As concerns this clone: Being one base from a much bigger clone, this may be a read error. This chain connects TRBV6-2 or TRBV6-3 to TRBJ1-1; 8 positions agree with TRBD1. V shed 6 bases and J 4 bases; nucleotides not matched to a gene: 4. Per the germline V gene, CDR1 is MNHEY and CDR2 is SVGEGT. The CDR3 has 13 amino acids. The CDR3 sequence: CASSPTGGTEAFF. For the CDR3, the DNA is TGTGCCAGCAGCCCCACAGGGGGCACTGAAGCTTTCTTT.

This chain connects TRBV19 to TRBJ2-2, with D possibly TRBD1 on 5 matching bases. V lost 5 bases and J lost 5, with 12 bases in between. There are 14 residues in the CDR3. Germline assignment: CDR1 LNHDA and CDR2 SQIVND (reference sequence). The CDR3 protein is CASSPGHWTGELFF. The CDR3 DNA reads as TGTGCCAGTAGTCCCGGACACTGGACCGGGGAGCTGTTTTTT. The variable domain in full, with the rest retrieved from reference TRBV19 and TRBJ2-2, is DGGITQSPKYLFRKEGQNVTLSCEQNLNHDAMYWYRQDPGQGLRLIYYSQIVNDFQKGDIAEGYSVSREKKESFPLTVTSAQKNPTAFYLCASSPGHWTGELFFGEGSRLTVL.

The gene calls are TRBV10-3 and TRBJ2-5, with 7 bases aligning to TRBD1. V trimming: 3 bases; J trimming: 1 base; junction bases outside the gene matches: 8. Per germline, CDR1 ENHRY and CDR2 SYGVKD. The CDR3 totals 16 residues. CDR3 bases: TGTGCCATCAGTGATACAGGGGTAGGGGGCCAAGAGACCCAGTACTTC. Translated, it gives CAISDTGVGGQETQYF.

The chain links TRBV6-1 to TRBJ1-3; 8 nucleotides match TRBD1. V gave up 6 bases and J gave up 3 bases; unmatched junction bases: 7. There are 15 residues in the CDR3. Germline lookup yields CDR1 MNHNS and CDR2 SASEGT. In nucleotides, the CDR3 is TGTGCCAGCAGCACTACAGGGGGTAGTGGAAACACCATATATTTT. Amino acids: CASSTTGGSGNTIYF.

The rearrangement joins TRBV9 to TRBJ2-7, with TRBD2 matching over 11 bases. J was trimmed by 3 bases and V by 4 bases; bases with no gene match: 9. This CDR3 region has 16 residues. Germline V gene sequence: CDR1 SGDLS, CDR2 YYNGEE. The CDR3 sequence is CASSPKQTSGNYEQYV. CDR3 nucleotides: TGTGCCAGCAGCCCAAAGCAGACTAGCGGGAACTACGAGCAGTACGTC.

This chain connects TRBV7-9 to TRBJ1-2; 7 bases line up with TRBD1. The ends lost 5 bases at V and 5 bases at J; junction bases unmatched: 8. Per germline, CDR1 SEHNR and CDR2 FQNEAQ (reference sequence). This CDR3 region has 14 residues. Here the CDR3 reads CASSLTGEEYGYTF. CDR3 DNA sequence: TGTGCCAGCAGCCTAACAGGGGAGGAGTATGGCTACACCTTC.

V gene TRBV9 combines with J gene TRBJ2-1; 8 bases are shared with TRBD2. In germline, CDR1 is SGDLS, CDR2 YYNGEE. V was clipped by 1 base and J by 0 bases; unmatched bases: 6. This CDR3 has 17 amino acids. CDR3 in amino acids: CASSVSGRGGSYNEQFF. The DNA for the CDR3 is TGTGCCAGCAGCGTAAGTGGCCGGGGGGGCTCCTACAATGAGCAGTTCTTC.

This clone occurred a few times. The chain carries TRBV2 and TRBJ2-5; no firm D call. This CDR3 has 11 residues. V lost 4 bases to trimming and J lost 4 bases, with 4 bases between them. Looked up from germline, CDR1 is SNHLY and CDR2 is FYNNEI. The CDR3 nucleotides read TGTGCCAGCAGTGGAGGAGAGACCCAGTACTTC. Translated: CASSGGETQYF.

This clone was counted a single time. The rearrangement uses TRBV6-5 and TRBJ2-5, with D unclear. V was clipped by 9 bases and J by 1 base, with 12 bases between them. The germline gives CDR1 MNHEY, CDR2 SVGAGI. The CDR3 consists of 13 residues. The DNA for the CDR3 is TGTGCCAGTTACGGCGGTTCCCAAGAGACCCAGTACTTC. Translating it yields CASYGGSQETQYF.

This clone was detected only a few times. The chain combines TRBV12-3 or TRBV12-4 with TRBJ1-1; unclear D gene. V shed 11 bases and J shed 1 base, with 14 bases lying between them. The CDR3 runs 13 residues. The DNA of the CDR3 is TGTGCCGCGATGGGAGGGAGGAACACTGAAGCTTTCTTT. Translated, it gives CAAMGGRNTEAFF.

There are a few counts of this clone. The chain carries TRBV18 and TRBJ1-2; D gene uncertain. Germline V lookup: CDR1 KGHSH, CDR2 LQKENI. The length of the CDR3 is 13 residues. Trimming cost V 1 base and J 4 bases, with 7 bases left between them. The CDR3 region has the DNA TGTGCCAGCTCACCACGGCAGGTCTATGGCTACACCTTC. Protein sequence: CASSPRQVYGYTF.

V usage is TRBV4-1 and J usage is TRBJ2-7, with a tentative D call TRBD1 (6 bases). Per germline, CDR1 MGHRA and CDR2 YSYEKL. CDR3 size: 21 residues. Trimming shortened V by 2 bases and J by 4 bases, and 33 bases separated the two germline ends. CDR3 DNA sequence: TGCGCCAGCAGCCAACGGAGTTCCGGGTACAGGGAGTGGCTTTGTACGTACGAGCAGTACGTC. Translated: CASSQRSSGYREWLCTYEQYV.

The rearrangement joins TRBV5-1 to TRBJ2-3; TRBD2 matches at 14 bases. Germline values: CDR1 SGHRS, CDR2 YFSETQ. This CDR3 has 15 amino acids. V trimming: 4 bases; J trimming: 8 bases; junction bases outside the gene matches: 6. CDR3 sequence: CASSIGTSGSSTQYF. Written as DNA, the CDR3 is TGCGCCAGCAGCATTGGGACTAGCGGGAGTTCTACGCAGTATTTT.

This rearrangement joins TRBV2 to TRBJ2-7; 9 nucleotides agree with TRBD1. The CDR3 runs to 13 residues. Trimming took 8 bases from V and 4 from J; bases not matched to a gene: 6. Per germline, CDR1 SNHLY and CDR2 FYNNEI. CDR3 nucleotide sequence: TGTGCCAGCGGCCCGGGACAGGGTTACGAGCAGTACGTC. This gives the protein CASGPGQGYEQYV.

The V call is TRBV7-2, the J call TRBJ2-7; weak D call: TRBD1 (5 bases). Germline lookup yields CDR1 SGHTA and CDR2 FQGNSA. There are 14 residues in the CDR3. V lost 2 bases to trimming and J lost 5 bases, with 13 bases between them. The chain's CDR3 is CASSLMSGLHEQYF. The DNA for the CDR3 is TGTGCCAGCAGCTTAATGTCAGGGTTACACGAGCAGTACTTC.

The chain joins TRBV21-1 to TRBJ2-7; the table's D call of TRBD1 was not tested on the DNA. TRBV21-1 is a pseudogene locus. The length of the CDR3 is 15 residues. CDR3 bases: TGTGCCAGCAGCAAGAGAACAGGGAAATCCCACGAGCAGTACGTC. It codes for CASSKRTGKSHEQYV.

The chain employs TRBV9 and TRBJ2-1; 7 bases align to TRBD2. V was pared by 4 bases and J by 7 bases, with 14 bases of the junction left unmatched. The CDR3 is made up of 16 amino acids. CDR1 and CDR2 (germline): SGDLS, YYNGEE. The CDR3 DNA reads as TGTGCCAGCAGCCCGGACTTAGCGGGTACGGGGAATGAGCAGTTCTTC. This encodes CASSPDLAGTGNEQFF.

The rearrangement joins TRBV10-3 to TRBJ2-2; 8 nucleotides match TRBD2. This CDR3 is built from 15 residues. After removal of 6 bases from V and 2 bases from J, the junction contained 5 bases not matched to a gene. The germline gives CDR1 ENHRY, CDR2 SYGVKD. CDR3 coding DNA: TGTGCCATCAGCGGGGGGGCCGTTAACACCGGGGAGCTGTTTTTT. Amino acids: CAISGGAVNTGELFF.

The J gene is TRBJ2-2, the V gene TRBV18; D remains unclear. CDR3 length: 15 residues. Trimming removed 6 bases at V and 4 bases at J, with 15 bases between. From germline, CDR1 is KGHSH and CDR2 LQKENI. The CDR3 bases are TGTGCCAGCTCCTTCGACATTGGTGTCACCGGGGAGCTGTTTTTT. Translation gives CASSFDIGVTGELFF.

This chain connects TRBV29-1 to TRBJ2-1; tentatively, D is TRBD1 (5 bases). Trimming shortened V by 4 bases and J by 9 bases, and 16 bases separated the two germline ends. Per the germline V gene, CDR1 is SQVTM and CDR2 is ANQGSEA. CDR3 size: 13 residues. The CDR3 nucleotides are TGCAGCGTTGTGTTTGGGGCGAAGGGTGAGCAGTTCTTC. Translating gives CSVVFGAKGEQFF.